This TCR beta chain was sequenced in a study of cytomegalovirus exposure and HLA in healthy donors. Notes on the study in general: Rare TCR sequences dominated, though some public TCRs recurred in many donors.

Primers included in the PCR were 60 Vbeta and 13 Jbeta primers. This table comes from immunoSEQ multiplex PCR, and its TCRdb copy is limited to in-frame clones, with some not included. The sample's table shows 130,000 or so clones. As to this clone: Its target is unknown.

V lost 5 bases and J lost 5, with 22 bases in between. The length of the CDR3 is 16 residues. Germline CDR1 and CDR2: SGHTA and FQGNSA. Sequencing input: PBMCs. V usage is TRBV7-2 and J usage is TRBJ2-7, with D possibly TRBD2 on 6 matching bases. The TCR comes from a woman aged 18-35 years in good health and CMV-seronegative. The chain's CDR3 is CASSTQPGLTLNEQYV. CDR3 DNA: TGTGCCAGCAGCACGCAACCGGGACTGACATTAAACGAGCAGTACGTC.